This TCR beta chain comes out of a study of blood T cell repertoires in COVID-19. Study at large: There were acute and convalescent COVID-19 samples, and they came from the United States, Italy and Spain. The analysed material was cDNA or gDNA that came from T cells, B-cell-depleted T cells, or PBMCs.

In the original analysis: From reference gene primer amplification, estimates of nucleated cell counts were derived. Assay: immunoSEQ multiplex PCR; the TCRdb copy retains only in-frame clones and omits some. V and J calls and clone size are as listed in that table; D and trimming were resolved from the DNA. Of 50,000 to 65,000 clones listed, 85% were seen once; the top ten hold approximately 5%. After removal of 0 bases from V and 10 bases from J, the junction contained 0 bases not matched to a gene. The CDR3 loop spans 12 amino acids. The germline CDR1 and CDR2 sequences are SGHNT and YYREEE (reference sequence).

The material sequenced was peripheral blood. The clonotype comes from a man between 65 and 85 years old with acute or convalescent COVID-19. The chain couples TRBV5-4 to TRBJ2-1; TRBD1 agrees at 8 bases. The CDR3 DNA sequence: TGTGCCAGCAGCTTGGGGACAGGGGAGCAGTTCTTC. It is translated as CASSLGTGEQFF.